This T cell receptor (beta chain) was obtained from a study of control samples from healthy donors and cancer patients. Profiling relied on immunoSEQ multiplex PCR, and the TCRdb table lists in-frame clones only, not all of them. The table includes fewer than 200,000 clones, around nine tenths detected once. This CDR3 has 15 residues. V lost 3 bases to trimming and J lost 5 bases; unmatched junction nucleotides: 10. Germline V gives CDR1 SGHNT, CDR2 YYREEE (reference sequence). This clonotype was obtained from a man aged 25 to 40 in good health. The chain recombines TRBV5-4 with TRBJ1-1; 7 positions match TRBD1. Source material: blood. As DNA, the CDR3 is TGTGCCAGCAGCTCCAAGGGGGCGCTGGGGACTGAAGCTTTCTTT. This codes for CASSSKGALGTEAFF.